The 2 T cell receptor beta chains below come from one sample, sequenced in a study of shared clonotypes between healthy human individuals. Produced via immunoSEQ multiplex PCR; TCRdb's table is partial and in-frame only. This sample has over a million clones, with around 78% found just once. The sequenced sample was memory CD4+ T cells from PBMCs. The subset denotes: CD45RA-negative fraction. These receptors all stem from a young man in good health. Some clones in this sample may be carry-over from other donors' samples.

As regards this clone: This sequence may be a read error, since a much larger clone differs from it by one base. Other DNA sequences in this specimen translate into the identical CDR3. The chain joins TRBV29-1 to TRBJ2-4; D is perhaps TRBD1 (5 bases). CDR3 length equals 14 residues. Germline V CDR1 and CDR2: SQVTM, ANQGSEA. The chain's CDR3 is CSVEDQGSKNIQYF. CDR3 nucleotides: TGCAGCGTTGAAGACCAGGGCTCCAAAAACATCCAGTACTTC. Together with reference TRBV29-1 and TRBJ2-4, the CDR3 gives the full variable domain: SAVISQKPSRDICQRGTSLTIQCQVDSQVTMMFWYRQQPGQSLTLIATANQGSEATYESGFVIDKFPISRPNLTFSTLTVSNMSPEDSSIYLCSVEDQGSKNIQYFGAGTRLSVL.

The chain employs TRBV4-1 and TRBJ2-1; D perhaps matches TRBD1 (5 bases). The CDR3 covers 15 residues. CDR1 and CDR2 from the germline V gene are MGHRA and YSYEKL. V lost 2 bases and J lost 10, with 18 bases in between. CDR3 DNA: TGCGCCAGCAGCCAAAACCCGACAGTCCCGATGGAGCAGTTCTTC. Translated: CASSQNPTVPMEQFF.